This T cell receptor (beta chain) was observed in a study of T cell responses to AZD1222 COVID-19 vaccine. The V segment lost 6 bases and the J segment 7 bases; nucleotides outside the gene matches: 6. CDR1 and CDR2 from the germline V gene are MNHEY and SMNVEV (reference sequence). The CDR3 has 13 residues. Here immunoSEQ multiplex PCR was the method, and the copy in TCRdb shows in-frame clones only, minus some. The sample records around 60,000 clones, about 89% being singletons. The V call is TRBV27, the J call TRBJ1-5; 7 nucleotides align to TRBD1. This TCR was recovered from an adult who received the MenACWY meningococcal vaccine as a control. The sample here was peripheral blood, taken 28 days after the second dose of the MenACWY control vaccine. The CDR3 spells CASSPQGPQPQHF. The DNA of the CDR3 is TGTGCCAGCAGCCCACAGGGGCCACAGCCCCAGCATTTT.